A single sample is the source of the 21 T cell receptor beta chains below, sequenced in a study of cytomegalovirus exposure and HLA in healthy donors. Some clones are missing from TCRdb's copy, which holds only in-frame ones; the method was immunoSEQ multiplex PCR. The table records about 160,000 clones, 85% of them present only once. Source material: PBMCs. The origin of the receptors is a man aged 30 to 39 in good health and CMV-seropositive.

The rearrangement joins TRBV6-4 to TRBJ2-7; perhaps TRBD1 as D (8 bases). The V end was cut by 3 bases, the J end by 2 bases, with 17 bases between. The length of the CDR3 is 16 residues. Per germline, CDR1 MRHNA and CDR2 SNTAGT. Here the CDR3 reads CASSEPDREGTYEQYF. The CDR3 DNA follows: TGTGCCAGCAGTGAGCCGGACAGGGAGGGAACCTACGAGCAGTACTTC.

The chain uses TRBV4-1 and TRBJ1-5; a weak D match, TRBD1 (6 bases). The ends were cut back, 1 base at V and 6 bases at J, with 10 bases in the middle. The V gene's germline CDR1 is MGHRA and CDR2 YSYEKL. The CDR3 loop spans 14 amino acids. The CDR3: CASSQGGGRQPQHF. The CDR3 DNA reads TGCGCCAGCAGCCAAGGGGGGGGGCGTCAGCCCCAGCATTTT.

This clone was seen once. The CDR3 DNA is TGCGCCAGCAGCCAAGTTAGGAGCGTTTCCTACGAGCAGTACTTC. It is translated as CASSQVRSVSYEQYF. The chain carries TRBV4-3 and TRBJ2-7; no clear D gene. V lost 1 base, J lost 1 base, and 11 bases lay in between. CDR3 length equals 15 residues. Germline CDR1 reads LGHNA; CDR2 reads YSLEER.

The V and J genes are TRBV30 and TRBJ2-3; 8 nucleotides align to TRBD1. Germline CDR1 reads GTSNPN; CDR2 reads SVGIG (reference sequence). Trimming removed 1 base from V and 1 base from J; junction bases left unmatched: 22. The CDR3 is 21 amino acids. The CDR3 nucleotides are TGTGCCTGGAGTGGCCACCGGTACCTCCGCCCGACAGGGGAGGGCACAGATACGCAGTATTTT. It codes for CAWSGHRYLRPTGEGTDTQYF.

This clone was seen a single time. The V call is TRBV9, the J call TRBJ2-1, with 9 bases aligning to TRBD2. Germline V gives CDR1 SGDLS, CDR2 YYNGEE. V dropped 4 bases and J dropped 7; count of bases not matched to a gene: 12. The CDR3 is 16 residues long. The CDR3 DNA reads as TGTGCCAGCAGCCCTTTTAGCGGGGGTCCGGGGAATGAGCAGTTCTTC. Translated: CASSPFSGGPGNEQFF.

CDR3 coding DNA: TGTGCCAGCAAAAGGGGAGGCGAGACCCAGTACTTC. This sequence encodes CASKRGGETQYF. The chain links TRBV27 to TRBJ2-5, with a possible D match to TRBD2 (6 bases). Germline-derived CDR1 and CDR2 are MNHEY and SMNVEV (reference sequence). CDR3 length equals 12 residues. V was cut by 7 bases and J by 5 bases, with 11 bases left in between.

The rearrangement links TRBV15 to TRBJ2-2, with D tentatively TRBD1 (5 bases). Trimming cost V 4 bases and J 3 bases, with 6 bases left between them. The CDR3 runs to 13 residues. Germline assignment: CDR1 LNHNV and CDR2 YYDKDF (reference sequence). CDR3 residues: CATSIGDTGELFF. DNA for the CDR3: TGTGCCACCAGCATAGGGGACACCGGGGAGCTGTTTTTT. The whole variable domain, filled in from reference TRBV15 and TRBJ2-2, reads DAMVIQNPRYQVTQFGKPVTLSCSQTLNHNVMYWYQQKSSQAPKLLFHYYDKDFNNEADTPDNFQSRRPNTSFCFLDIRSPGLGDTAMYLCATSIGDTGELFFGEGSRLTVL.

The chain carries TRBV7-8 and TRBJ2-1, with no clear D. Germline values: CDR1 SGHVS, CDR2 FQNEAQ. Trimming pared 2 bases from V and 6 bases from J, leaving 5 bases between. CDR3 length: 12 amino acids. The CDR3 DNA is TGTGCCAGCAGCTTAAGAGGCAATGAGCAGTTCTTC. Residues: CASSLRGNEQFF.

The V gene is TRBV6-1, the J gene TRBJ2-7; the D gene is possibly TRBD2 (5 bases). The CDR3 totals 13 residues. Germline V gene sequence: CDR1 MNHNS, CDR2 SASEGT. Between the trimmed V and J ends, which lost 6 bases and 1 base, there was a span of 10 bases. CDR3 residues: CASSAGESYEQYF. CDR3 coding DNA: TGTGCCAGCAGCGCCGGGGAATCCTACGAGCAGTACTTC.

The rearrangement joins TRBV5-1 to TRBJ2-5, with D perhaps TRBD1 (6 bases). V was cut by 2 bases and J by 5 bases, with 13 bases left in between. This CDR3 has 14 residues. Looked up from germline, CDR1 is SGHRS and CDR2 is YFSETQ. CDR3 residues: CASSFGQGLETQYF. The CDR3, as DNA: TGCGCCAGCAGCTTCGGTCAGGGGCTTGAGACCCAGTACTTC.

This rearrangement joins TRBV7-2 to TRBJ2-1; 15 positions match TRBD2. The junction had 5 bases not matched to a gene; V was cut back by 5 bases and J by 9 bases. This CDR3 has 15 amino acids. Germline V gene sequence: CDR1 SGHTA, CDR2 FQGNSA. The CDR3 here is CASSPGLAGGGEQFF. The CDR3 nucleotides read TGTGCCAGCAGCCCAGGACTAGCGGGGGGGGGTGAGCAGTTCTTC.

This clone was recorded once. J is TRBJ1-2 and V is TRBV19, with 7 nucleotides matching TRBD1. The CDR3 spans 15 residues. Germline CDR1 is LNHDA and CDR2 is SQIVND (reference sequence). The ends lost 6 bases at V and 5 bases at J; junction bases unmatched: 12. The CDR3 reads CASRPDTGALYGYTF. The CDR3 region has the DNA TGTGCCAGTAGACCCGATACAGGGGCCCTTTATGGCTACACCTTC.

The V and J genes are TRBV27 and TRBJ2-1; perhaps TRBD2 as D (6 bases). Looked up from germline, CDR1 is MNHEY and CDR2 is SMNVEV (reference sequence). The CDR3 is 17 residues long. Trimming removed 7 bases at V and 8 bases at J, with 27 bases between. The CDR3: CASKLQAGTQPLDEQFF. CDR3 sequence (DNA): TGTGCCAGCAAACTACAAGCCGGGACTCAGCCCCTCGATGAGCAGTTCTTC.

This CDR3 is CATSLAGEAETQYF. The DNA for the CDR3 is TGTGCCACGTCCCTAGCGGGGGAAGCGGAGACCCAGTACTTC. The chain carries TRBV15 and TRBJ2-5; 10 bases line up with TRBD2. The germline gives CDR1 LNHNV, CDR2 YYDKDF (reference sequence). The length of the CDR3 is 14 residues. V shed 9 bases, J shed 5 bases, and the junction held 9 bases outside the gene matches.

This clone has more than one count but fewer than ten. The junction differs from germline at one of its ends, possibly a read error. The chain couples TRBV19 to TRBJ2-7; 9 nucleotides align to TRBD1. Germline V gives CDR1 LNHDA, CDR2 SQIVND (reference sequence). The CDR3 spans 12 residues. The CDR3 loop is CASSESGQGLGF. The CDR3 DNA reads TGTGCCAGTAGTGAAAGCGGACAGGGGCTCGGCTTC.

The V and J genes are TRBV7-9 and TRBJ2-1; D remains ambiguous. Trimming took 2 bases from V and 10 from J, leaving 6 bases between them. The CDR3 spans 11 residues. From germline, CDR1 is SEHNR and CDR2 FQNEAQ (reference sequence). CDR3 sequence (DNA): TGTGCCAGCAGCTTATCGGAGGAGCAGTTCTTC. Protein sequence: CASSLSEEQFF.

The chain couples TRBV14 to TRBJ1-1; D might be TRBD1 (6 bases). Germline V gene sequence: CDR1 SGHDN, CDR2 FVKESK. V was clipped by 0 bases and J by 0 bases, with 11 bases between them. CDR3 size: 16 residues. In nucleotides, the CDR3 is TGTGCCAGCAGCCAAGAAGCCAACAGGGTGAACACTGAAGCTTTCTTT. It is translated as CASSQEANRVNTEAFF.

The sample holds a few counts of this clone. The chain uses TRBV7-2 and TRBJ1-5; 11 nucleotides line up with TRBD1. The CDR3 is 16 amino acids. CDR1 and CDR2 (germline): SGHTA, FQGNSA. Trimming at V came to 5 bases and at J to 3 bases, leaving 6 bases not matched to a gene. CDR3 DNA: TGTGCCAGCAGCAGGACAGGGGGCGGAACCAATCAGCCCCAGCATTTT. It yields the protein CASSRTGGGTNQPQHF.

This clone was seen more than once but under ten times. CDR3 in amino acids: CASSPLSIRSSYNEQFF. Written as DNA, the CDR3 is TGTGCCAGCTCACCACTCTCTATCCGGAGCTCCTACAATGAGCAGTTCTTC. The chain combines TRBV18 with TRBJ2-1; no definite D call. The CDR3 has 17 amino acids. V was trimmed by 1 base and J by 0 bases, leaving 13 bases between them. The V gene's germline CDR1 is KGHSH and CDR2 LQKENI.

This clone was counted between two and nine times. The CDR3 sequence is CASRPRQGADTGELFF. In DNA form, the CDR3 reads TGTGCCAGCAGACCAAGACAGGGGGCCGACACCGGGGAGCTGTTTTTT. The J gene is TRBJ2-2, the V gene TRBV7-2; 10 bases are shared with TRBD1. V lost 6 bases and J lost 3; bases outside the gene matches: 7. Germline CDR1 reads SGHTA; CDR2 reads FQGNSA. CDR3 length: 16 amino acids.

The rearrangement links TRBV4-1 to TRBJ2-1; the match to TRBD2 covers 7 bases. The CDR3 has 18 residues. With V trimmed by 0 bases and J by 2 bases, 10 bases remained unmatched. CDR1 and CDR2 (germline): MGHRA, YSYEKL. The CDR3 DNA follows: TGCGCCAGCAGCCAAGATTGGCTAGCGGCTAATACCTACAATGAGCAGTTCTTC. This translates into CASSQDWLAANTYNEQFF.